This TCR beta chain originates from a study of T-cell memory formation after mild COVID-19. On the study more broadly: The two donors had largely donor-specific TCR clusters.

This clonotype was counted only a few times. Its antigen is currently unknown. The ends lost 10 bases at V and 6 bases at J; junction bases unmatched: 11. Germline-derived CDR1 and CDR2 are MNHEY and SVGAGI. There are 14 residues in the CDR3. Study outcomes and limitations: Memory cells collected pre-infection included some clones that later responded, suggesting cross-reactive memory joined. What remained unconfirmed was the SARS-CoV-2 specificity of second-wave clones peaking on day 37.

The authors produced TCR alpha and TCR beta cDNA libraries with sample barcodes and UMIs by 5'RACE using constant-segment primers. One entry per CDR3 protein, called by TCRdb with MiXCR from the 5' RACE reads. Among roughly 550,000 distinct CDR3 sequences listed, just over 20% were seen once. The chain carries TRBV6-5 and TRBJ2-1; 8 bases are a match to TRBD1. This clonotype was obtained from an adult woman who had mild COVID-19 (a few samples of this study predate the infection). Cell type and time point are not known. What was sequenced was PBMCs or a T cell subset sorted from them (not recorded which). The DNA for the CDR3 is TGTGCCACTTCGAGAGGACAGGGTTTCAATGAGCAGTTCTTC. This encodes CATSRGQGFNEQFF.